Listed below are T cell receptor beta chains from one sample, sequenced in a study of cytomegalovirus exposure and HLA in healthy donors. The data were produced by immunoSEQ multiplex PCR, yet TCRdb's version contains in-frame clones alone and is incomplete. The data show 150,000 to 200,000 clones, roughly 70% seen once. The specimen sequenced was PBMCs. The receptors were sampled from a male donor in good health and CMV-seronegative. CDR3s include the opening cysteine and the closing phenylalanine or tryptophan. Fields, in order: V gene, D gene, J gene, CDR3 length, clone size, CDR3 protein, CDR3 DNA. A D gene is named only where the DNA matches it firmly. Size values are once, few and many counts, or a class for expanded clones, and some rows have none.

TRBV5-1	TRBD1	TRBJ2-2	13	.	CASRGQYTGELFF	TGCGCCAGCAGGGGACAGTACACCGGGGAGCTGTTTTTT
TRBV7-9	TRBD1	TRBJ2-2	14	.	CASSGDSFTGELFF	TGTGCCAGCAGCGGGGACAGTTTCACCGGGGAGCTGTTTTTT
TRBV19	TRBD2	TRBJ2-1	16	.	CASSGPTSGRYNEQFF	TGTGCCAGTAGTGGCCCGACTAGCGGGAGGTACAATGAGCAGTTCTTC
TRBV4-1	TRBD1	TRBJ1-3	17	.	CASSQANRGYSGNTIYF	TGCGCCAGCAGCCAAGCAAACAGGGGCTACTCTGGAAACACCATATATTTT
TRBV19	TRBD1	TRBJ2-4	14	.	CASRRGQGAGIQYF	TGTGCCAGTCGCCGGGGACAGGGGGCAGGCATTCAGTACTTC
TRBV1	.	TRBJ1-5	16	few	CTSSPEVPPSNQPQHF	TGCACCAGCAGCCCTGAGGTGCCACCTAGCAATCAGCCCCAGCATTTT
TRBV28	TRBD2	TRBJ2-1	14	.	CASTPGGRYNEQFF	TGTGCCAGCACTCCGGGGGGACGGTACAATGAGCAGTTCTTC
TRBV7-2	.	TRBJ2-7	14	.	CASSRNSGTYEQYF	TGTGCCAGCAGCCGTAATAGCGGAACCTACGAGCAGTACTTC
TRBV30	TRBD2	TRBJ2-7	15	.	CAWSAPRLAVYEQYF	TGTGCCTGGAGTGCACCTAGACTAGCGGTCTACGAGCAGTACTTC
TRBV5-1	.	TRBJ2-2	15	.	CASSSGQTNTGELFF	TGCGCCAGCAGTTCGGGACAAACGAACACCGGGGAGCTGTTTTTT
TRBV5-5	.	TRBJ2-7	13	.	CASSLGGLGEQYF	TGTGCCAGCAGCTTGGGGGGGCTTGGGGAGCAGTACTTC
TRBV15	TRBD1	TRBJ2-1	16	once	CATSRDWGQGLNEQFF	TGTGCCACCAGCAGAGATTGGGGACAGGGGCTCAATGAGCAGTTCTTC
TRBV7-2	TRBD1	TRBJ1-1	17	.	CASRGLTGGPMNTEAFF	TGTGCCAGCAGGGGGCTGACAGGGGGCCCCATGAACACTGAAGCTTTCTTT
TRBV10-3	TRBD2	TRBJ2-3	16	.	CATTPGLAGSTDTQYF	TGTGCCACCACACCGGGACTAGCGGGTAGCACAGATACGCAGTATTTT
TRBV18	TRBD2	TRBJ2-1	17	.	CASSPLLAGGGYNEQFF	TGTGCCAGCTCACCCTTGCTTGCGGGAGGAGGGTACAATGAGCAGTTCTTC
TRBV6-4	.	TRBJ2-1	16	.	CASSDVLAIPYNEQFF	TGTGCCAGCAGTGACGTTCTAGCAATACCCTACAATGAGCAGTTCTTC